Presented here are 30 T cell receptor beta chains from one specimen sequenced in a study of OX40 agonist ivuxolimab in advanced cancers. Libraries were prepared by immunoSEQ multiplex PCR; TCRdb keeps only in-frame clonotypes and omits some of them. Among around 140,000 clones listed, about nine tenths were seen once. This sample comprised CD4+ or CD8+ T cells sorted from blood, obtained in a trial of the OX40 agonist ivuxolimab. The receptor set was obtained from an adult with an advanced solid tumor such as melanoma, head and neck, liver or kidney cancer.

The chain uses TRBV11-3 and TRBJ1-2, with D maybe TRBD1 (5 bases). In germline, CDR1 is SGHNT, CDR2 YENEEA. This CDR3 contains 14 residues. Trimming stripped 5 bases from V and 3 bases from J, with 13 bases between. The DNA for the CDR3 is TGTGCCAGCAGCCCATCTTCGACAGACTATGGCTACACCTTC. Translated, it gives CASSPSSTDYGYTF.

The CDR3: CASSESVSYNSPLHF. CDR3 DNA sequence: TGTGCCAGCAGTGAATCGGTCTCCTATAATTCACCCCTCCACTTT. This chain uses TRBV2 with TRBJ1-6; the D is unclear. Per the germline V gene, CDR1 is SNHLY and CDR2 is FYNNEI. The CDR3 is 15 amino acids. Trimming removed 2 bases from V and 0 bases from J, with 5 bases in between.

This chain connects TRBV19 to TRBJ2-3, with TRBD2 as a possible D gene (6 bases). V lost 5 bases and J lost 4, with 16 bases in between. The CDR3 length is 15 residues. Germline lookup yields CDR1 LNHDA and CDR2 SQIVND (reference sequence). DNA of the CDR3: TGTGCCAGTAGTCACCTTGGAGGGGTAGCAGATACGCAGTATTTT. This translates into CASSHLGGVADTQYF.

The CDR3 loop reads CASSSPGVRGYEKLFF. DNA for the CDR3: TGTGCCAGCAGTTCCCCCGGCGTGAGGGGGTATGAAAAACTGTTTTTT. The chain carries TRBV6-5 and TRBJ1-4; tentatively, D is TRBD1 (6 bases). CDR3 length: 16 amino acids. V lost 4 bases and J lost 6, with 18 bases in between. Germline assignment: CDR1 MNHEY and CDR2 SVGAGI.

This rearrangement joins TRBV18 to TRBJ1-5, with TRBD1 identical over 7 bases. The trim removed 5 bases at V and 12 bases at J, leaving 10 bases unmatched. The germline CDR1 and CDR2 sequences are KGHSH and LQKENI. This CDR3 is 13 amino acids long. CDR3 loop: CASSSQGPALQHF. The CDR3 DNA reads TGTGCCAGCTCATCACAGGGGCCCGCGCTCCAGCATTTT.

This chain connects TRBV2 to TRBJ1-1, with D maybe TRBD1 (5 bases). Trimming removed 1 base from V and 3 bases from J, with 9 bases in between. Looked up from germline, CDR1 is SNHLY and CDR2 is FYNNEI. The length of the CDR3 is 14 residues. CDR3 region: CASSEEGAYTEAFF. DNA for the CDR3: TGTGCCAGCAGTGAAGAAGGGGCGTACACTGAAGCTTTCTTT.

The chain uses TRBV5-6 and TRBJ2-1, with no clear D. CDR1 SGHDT and CDR2 YYEEEE come from the germline V gene. Trimming removed 5 bases from V and 4 bases from J, with 13 bases in between. The CDR3 is made up of 14 amino acids. In DNA, the CDR3 is TGTGCCAGCAGTCGGACGGAACTTTACAATGAGCAGTTCTTC. Translation gives CASSRTELYNEQFF.

This clone was picked up a small number of times. The chain combines TRBV27 with TRBJ2-2; 12 bases fit TRBD1. CDR1 and CDR2 (germline): MNHEY, SMNVEV (reference sequence). Trimming took 3 bases from V and 6 from J; bases not matched to a gene: 8. The CDR3 is made up of 17 amino acids. CDR3 amino acids: CASSFSMGQGAAGELFF. The CDR3 region has the DNA TGTGCCAGCAGTTTCAGTATGGGACAGGGGGCCGCCGGGGAGCTGTTTTTT.

The V call is TRBV7-2, the J call TRBJ1-5; 9 positions match TRBD1. This CDR3 spans 19 amino acids. V lost 3 bases to trimming and J lost 1 base; unmatched junction nucleotides: 13. Looked up from germline, CDR1 is SGHTA and CDR2 is FQGNSA. CDR3 DNA: TGTGCCAGCAGCTTTTTGGGACAGGGCGGGGGGTGGAGCAATCAGCCCCAGCATTTT. This codes for CASSFLGQGGGWSNQPQHF. Full variable domain (missing parts from reference TRBV7-2 and TRBJ1-5): GAGVSQSPSNKVTEKGKDVELRCDPISGHTALYWYRQSLGQGLEFLIYFQGNSAPDKSGLPSDRFSAERTGGSVSTLTIQRTQQEDSAVYLCASSFLGQGGGWSNQPQHFGDGTRLSIL.

CDR3 protein: CASSFTSTSYNEQFF. The DNA for the CDR3 is TGTGCCAGCAGTTTCACTAGTACTTCCTACAATGAGCAGTTCTTC. The chain employs TRBV28 and TRBJ2-1, with D maybe TRBD2 (5 bases). CDR3 length: 15 residues. V dropped 3 bases and J dropped 1 base, with 10 bases sitting between them. Germline values: CDR1 MDHEN, CDR2 SYDVKM.

V gene TRBV5-1 combines with J gene TRBJ2-7; D may be TRBD2 (7 bases). CDR3 length: 14 residues. V was trimmed by 0 bases and J by 5 bases, leaving 12 bases between them. CDR1 is SGHRS, CDR2 YFSETQ, per germline. In DNA, the CDR3 is TGCGCCAGCAGCTTGGCGGGGGGCGCGGACGAGCAGTACTTC. The encoded protein is CASSLAGGADEQYF.

CDR3 sequence: CASSLNSDQETQYF. In DNA, the CDR3 is TGTGCCAGCAGCTTAAACTCGGACCAAGAGACCCAGTACTTC. The chain joins TRBV11-2 to TRBJ2-5; unclear D gene. Trimming removed 2 bases at V and 0 bases at J, with 7 bases between. Germline assignment: CDR1 SGHAT and CDR2 FQNNGV. The CDR3 consists of 14 residues.

The rearrangement uses TRBV29-1 and TRBJ2-1; D not resolved. V lost 3 bases and J 6 bases, leaving 0 bases between the germline ends. Germline V gene sequence: CDR1 SQVTM, CDR2 ANQGSEA. The CDR3 totals 9 residues. CDR3 amino acids: CSVDNEQFF. DNA of the CDR3: TGCAGCGTTGACAATGAGCAGTTCTTC.

This rearrangement joins TRBV28 to TRBJ1-2, with D hard to call. CDR1 and CDR2 from the germline V gene are MDHEN and SYDVKM. The ends were cut back, 3 bases at V and 6 bases at J, with 11 bases in the middle. The CDR3 runs to 13 residues. CDR3: CASSFGVRDGYTF. DNA for the CDR3: TGTGCCAGCAGTTTCGGAGTTAGGGATGGCTACACCTTC.

The chain employs TRBV18 and TRBJ2-7, with TRBD2 as a possible D gene (5 bases). The length of the CDR3 is 15 residues. From germline, CDR1 is KGHSH and CDR2 LQKENI. With 6 bases removed from V and 0 bases from J, the gap between germline ends came to 15 bases. Written as DNA, the CDR3 is TGTGCCAGCTCTCCGGCAAGCGGAAGCTCCTACGAGCAGTACTTC. This translates into CASSPASGSSYEQYF.

The chain recombines TRBV6-5 with TRBJ2-1; TRBD2 matches 13 bases. CDR1 MNHEY and CDR2 SVGAGI come from the germline V gene. V shed 6 bases and J 8 bases; nucleotides not matched to a gene: 7. This CDR3 contains 15 residues. The CDR3 nucleotides are TGTGCCAGCAGCTGGCGGACTAGCGGGAGCCATGAGCAGTTCTTC. Translating gives CASSWRTSGSHEQFF.

This chain connects TRBV19 to TRBJ1-1, with D tentatively TRBD1 (5 bases). The V end lost 1 base, the J end lost 4 bases, and 10 bases lay between the germline ends. The CDR3 sequence is 14 residues long. Germline V CDR1 and CDR2: LNHDA, SQIVND (reference sequence). Here the CDR3 DNA reads TGTGCCAGTAGTATAGGAGGGGAGGTCACTGAAGCTTTCTTT. Its translation: CASSIGGEVTEAFF.

The V and J genes are TRBV21-1 and TRBJ2-7; the tabulated D call, TRBD1, remains unverified against the DNA. TRBV21-1 is a recognized pseudogene. The length of the CDR3 is 17 residues. Here the CDR3 DNA reads TGTGCCAGCACCAGAGTGACAGGGTTCTGCTTCACCTACGAGCAGTACTTC. This gives the protein CASTRVTGFCFTYEQYF.

The chain couples TRBV28 to TRBJ1-1; D perhaps matches TRBD1 (6 bases). This CDR3 contains 13 residues. The V end was cut by 10 bases, the J end by 1 base, with 13 bases between. The germline V gene has CDR1 MDHEN and CDR2 SYDVKM. The CDR3: CAKWGRGNTEAFF. The CDR3 DNA reads as TGTGCCAAATGGGGGCGGGGGAACACTGAAGCTTTCTTT.

This sequence joins TRBV28 and TRBJ1-2, with 8 bases fitting TRBD1. Germline CDR1 reads MDHEN; CDR2 reads SYDVKM. The CDR3 is made up of 13 amino acids. With 4 bases clipped from V and 5 bases from J, the junction kept 3 bases outside the gene matches. CDR3 region: CASSSGQGYGYTF. CDR3 nucleotides: TGTGCCAGCAGTTCCGGACAGGGTTATGGCTACACCTTC.

The rearrangement joins TRBV10-3 to TRBJ2-6, with 9 bases matching TRBD1. V shed 5 bases, J shed 0 bases, and the junction held 5 bases outside the gene matches. Per the germline V gene, CDR1 is ENHRY and CDR2 is SYGVKD. CDR3 size: 17 residues. Here the CDR3 reads CAISPSQGASGANVLTF. The CDR3 DNA reads as TGTGCCATCAGTCCTTCACAGGGGGCCTCTGGGGCCAACGTCCTGACTTTC.

CDR3 region: CASSLQGAGNTEAFF. The CDR3, as DNA: TGTGCCAGCAGTTTACAGGGGGCGGGGAACACTGAAGCTTTCTTT. The chain links TRBV28 to TRBJ1-1; 8 nucleotides match TRBD1. The CDR3 is made up of 15 amino acids. Germline V gene lookup returns CDR1 MDHEN and CDR2 SYDVKM. The V segment lost 2 bases and the J segment 1 base; nucleotides outside the gene matches: 3.

This clone was seen only once. The CDR3 DNA reads TGCGCCACCGACACAGCGGACAGGGCAAATGAAGCTTTCTTT. Encoded protein: CATDTADRANEAFF. The V gene is TRBV10-1, the J gene TRBJ1-1; TRBD1 agrees at 8 bases. V shed 10 bases and J 7 bases; nucleotides not matched to a gene: 14. CDR3 length equals 14 residues. Germline-derived CDR1 and CDR2 are WNHNN and SYGVQD (reference sequence).

The chain combines TRBV27 with TRBJ2-3; 7 bases line up with TRBD1. Germline CDR1 reads MNHEY; CDR2 reads SMNVEV (reference sequence). V gave up 6 bases and J gave up 6 bases; unmatched junction bases: 9. This CDR3 is built from 14 residues. DNA of the CDR3: TGTGCCAGCAGAGGGGGCGCAAGGATCGATACGCAGTATTTT. Translated: CASRGGARIDTQYF.

This chain uses TRBV19 with TRBJ1-5; D is perhaps TRBD1 (5 bases). V shed 9 bases and J shed 1 base, with 10 bases lying between them. The CDR3 extends over 13 amino acids. Germline assignment: CDR1 LNHDA and CDR2 SQIVND (reference sequence). The chain's CDR3 is CASGGQSNQPQHF. CDR3 coding DNA: TGTGCCAGCGGTGGACAAAGCAATCAGCCCCAGCATTTT.

The chain combines TRBV14 with TRBJ1-1; D ambiguous. Trimming pared 4 bases from V and 3 bases from J, leaving 6 bases between. CDR3 length equals 12 residues. Germline V gives CDR1 SGHDN, CDR2 FVKESK. CDR3: CASSPQDTEAFF. The CDR3 coding sequence is TGTGCCAGCAGCCCCCAGGACACTGAAGCTTTCTTT.

V is TRBV10-3 and J is TRBJ2-3; maybe TRBD1 (6 bases). The CDR3 is 16 amino acids. V lost 7 bases to trimming and J lost 4 bases, with 21 bases between them. Germline V gene data show CDR1 as ENHRY and CDR2 as SYGVKD. The CDR3 DNA sequence: TGTGCCATCAACTCTAGCCCAGGGGCCGGAGCAGATACGCAGTATTTT. It is translated as CAINSSPGAGADTQYF.

The J gene is TRBJ2-7, the V gene TRBV28; 11 nucleotides line up with TRBD2. V dropped 2 bases and J dropped 1; count of bases not matched to a gene: 1. The CDR3 covers 15 residues. Looked up from germline, CDR1 is MDHEN and CDR2 is SYDVKM. DNA of the CDR3: TGTGCCAGCAGTTTAGGGACTAGCGGATCCTACGAGCAGTACTTC. Translation gives CASSLGTSGSYEQYF.

This chain uses TRBV27 with TRBJ2-1; a weak D match, TRBD2 (6 bases). Germline CDR1 reads MNHEY; CDR2 reads SMNVEV (reference sequence). The CDR3 is 16 residues long. The V end lost 5 bases, the J end lost 0 bases, and 14 bases lay between the germline ends. DNA for the CDR3: TGTGCCAGCAGTCCCGTCGCGGGGAGCTCCTACAATGAGCAGTTCTTC. Translating it yields CASSPVAGSSYNEQFF.

The gene calls are TRBV19 and TRBJ1-3; D is unresolved. Trimming pared 7 bases from V and 0 bases from J, leaving 7 bases between. This CDR3 is built from 13 residues. The germline CDR1 and CDR2 sequences are LNHDA and SQIVND (reference sequence). The CDR3 DNA follows: TGTGCCAGTAAGCCCCTCTCTGGAAACACCATATATTTT. This codes for CASKPLSGNTIYF.